These 7 T cell receptor beta chains share one sample of origin, sequenced in a study of early T cells in non-severe SARS-CoV-2 infection. TCRdb fed the 5' RACE reads into MiXCR, producing one record per CDR3 protein. The sample lists more than 95,000 distinct CDR3 sequences, about 15% seen once, with 21% in the top ten. The sample consisted of whole blood. These receptors were collected from an adult who was a healthcare worker with PCR-confirmed SARS-CoV-2 infection or an uninfected control (not recorded which).

The chain uses TRBV4-1 and TRBJ1-3, with 7 bases aligning to TRBD1. Germline V gene data show CDR1 as MGHRA and CDR2 as YSYEKL. V gave up 2 bases and J gave up 3 bases; unmatched junction bases: 4. This CDR3 spans 15 amino acids. The CDR3 here is CASSQRQGGGNTIYF. Written as DNA, the CDR3 is TGCGCCAGCAGCCAAAGACAGGGAGGTGGAAACACCATATATTTT.

At least ten counts were recorded for this clonotype. The rearrangement uses TRBV20-1 and TRBJ2-2, with D possibly called TRBD1 or TRBD2 (6 bases each). This CDR3 region has 14 residues. V lost 3 bases and J lost 4, with 12 bases in between. In germline, CDR1 is DFQATT, CDR2 SNEGSKA (reference sequence). The CDR3 here is CSASLGGPTGELFF. The CDR3 DNA reads as TGCAGTGCTAGTTTGGGGGGCCCCACCGGGGAGCTGTTTTTT.

The J gene is TRBJ2-1, the V gene TRBV7-2; possibly TRBD2 for D (5 bases). The germline CDR1 and CDR2 sequences are SGHTA and FQGNSA. The CDR3 sequence is 14 residues long. Trimming removed 1 base from V and 6 bases from J, with 10 bases in between. CDR3 sequence reads: CASSLVASFNEQFF. CDR3 bases: TGTGCCAGCAGCTTAGTGGCTAGCTTCAATGAGCAGTTCTTC.

In DNA, the CDR3 is TGTGCCAGCAGCCGGCGCCCAGACTATGGCTACACCTTC. It yields the protein CASSRRPDYGYTF. The chain carries TRBV6-6 and TRBJ1-2; D uncertain. Germline V lookup: CDR1 MNHNY, CDR2 SVGAGI (reference sequence). The CDR3 extends over 13 amino acids. The germline V and J ends were trimmed by 6 bases and 3 bases, with 11 bases remaining between them.

This rearrangement joins TRBV20-1 to TRBJ1-2, with unresolved D. The CDR3 sequence is 9 residues long. Trimming removed 5 bases from V and 7 bases from J, with 5 bases in between. Germline V CDR1 and CDR2: DFQATT, SNEGSKA (reference sequence). The CDR3 nucleotides are TGCAGTGCTGATTCTGGCTACACCTTC. Protein sequence: CSADSGYTF.

This clonotype was seen many times. The chain links TRBV12-3 or TRBV12-4 to TRBJ1-2; D possibly corresponds to TRBD1 (6 bases). This CDR3 region has 11 residues. V was clipped by 4 bases and J by 7 bases, with 7 bases between them. In DNA, the CDR3 is TGTGCCAGCAGTTCAGGGGTTGGCTACACCTTC. Translating it yields CASSSGVGYTF.

This clonotype was picked up many times. The gene calls are TRBV7-6 and TRBJ2-3; 10 bases agree with TRBD2. Germline V gene lookup returns CDR1 SGHVS and CDR2 FNYEAQ. The CDR3 runs 19 residues. V was pared by 0 bases and J by 3 bases, with 12 bases of the junction left unmatched. The CDR3 region has the DNA TGTGCCAGCAGCTTAGCGCCCCTAACTAGCGGGGCCCCAACAGATACGCAGTATTTT. Its translation: CASSLAPLTSGAPTDTQYF.